This T cell receptor (beta chain) was retrieved from a study of blood T cell repertoires in COVID-19. Trimming stripped 5 bases from V and 3 bases from J, with 14 bases between. The CDR3 has 14 residues. The germline gives CDR1 MNHEY, CDR2 SVGAGI. This table comes from immunoSEQ multiplex PCR, and its TCRdb copy is limited to in-frame clones, with some not included. In the table there are 45,000 to 60,000 clones, roughly 87% of which are singletons. The material sequenced was peripheral blood. The chain couples TRBV6-5 to TRBJ2-7, with a tentative D call TRBD2 (5 bases). The clonotype originates from a man between 60 and 70 years old with acute or convalescent COVID-19. The CDR3 loop is CASSRDSSLYEQYF. As DNA, the CDR3 is TGTGCCAGCAGTCGAGACTCTAGCCTCTACGAGCAGTACTTC.